This TCR beta chain was captured by sequencing in a study of shared clonotypes between healthy human individuals. Study observations and caveats: When naive CD4 clonotypes were compared across a handful of donors, around 4.6% were shared.

Authors' data handling: From ImmunoSEQ came sequences covering only the junction and carrying no quality scores, so filtering differed. Profiling relied on immunoSEQ multiplex PCR, and the TCRdb table lists in-frame clones only, not all of them. V and J calls and clone size are given by that table; D and trimming were obtained from the DNA. The sample lists 950,000 to 1,300,000 clones, around 74% seen once, with less than 1.5% in the top ten. Regarding this clone: Its antigen remains unidentified.

Germline lookup yields CDR1 MNHEY and CDR2 SMNVEV (reference sequence). The CDR3 length is 15 residues. Trimming at V came to 8 bases and at J to 5 bases, leaving 9 bases not matched to a gene. The rearrangement uses TRBV27 and TRBJ2-5, with 12 bases identical to TRBD2. The sequenced material came from memory CD4+ T cells sorted from blood. Specified subset: CD45RA-negative fraction. The source of this sequence is a young man in good health. The CDR3: CASRGLAGRSETQYF. The CDR3 region has the DNA TGTGCCAGCCGCGGACTAGCGGGGCGCTCGGAGACCCAGTACTTC.